This T cell receptor beta chain was sequenced during a study of CD8+ T cells in alopecia areata. Overall study context: Treated patients' severity was scored by percentage of affected scalp area. General study points: During tofacitinib treatment, many expanded lesional clones remained in scalp and blood. An increase in clonality over normal scalp was evident in lesional scalp, especially alopecia totalis/universalis. When scalp samples are sequenced, resident alphabeta T cells of normal skin are also captured.

Treatment reported: oral pan-JAK inhibitor, 5-10 mg twice daily. A word on this clone: Its specificity is not known.

Extracted from the samples, RNA was reverse transcribed into cDNA to serve as the sequencing template. Data came from immunoSEQ multiplex PCR; TCRdb stores just in-frame clones and leaves some out. The table shows fewer than 250,000 clones, with 50% to 60% occurring only once. Trimming stripped 0 bases from V and 2 bases from J, with 14 bases between. The germline gives CDR1 GTSNPN, CDR2 SVGIG (reference sequence). The CDR3 is 15 amino acids. The sequencing used CD4+ T cells sorted from blood, collected at week 4, from a patient treated with tofacitinib. The genes are TRBV30 and TRBJ2-7, with D possibly called TRBD1 or TRBD2 (5 bases each). This TCR was recovered from a human donor with alopecia areata. The CDR3 spells CAWSVPGAGAYEQYF. CDR3 in DNA: TGTGCCTGGAGTGTACCCGGGGCCGGAGCCTACGAGCAGTACTTC.